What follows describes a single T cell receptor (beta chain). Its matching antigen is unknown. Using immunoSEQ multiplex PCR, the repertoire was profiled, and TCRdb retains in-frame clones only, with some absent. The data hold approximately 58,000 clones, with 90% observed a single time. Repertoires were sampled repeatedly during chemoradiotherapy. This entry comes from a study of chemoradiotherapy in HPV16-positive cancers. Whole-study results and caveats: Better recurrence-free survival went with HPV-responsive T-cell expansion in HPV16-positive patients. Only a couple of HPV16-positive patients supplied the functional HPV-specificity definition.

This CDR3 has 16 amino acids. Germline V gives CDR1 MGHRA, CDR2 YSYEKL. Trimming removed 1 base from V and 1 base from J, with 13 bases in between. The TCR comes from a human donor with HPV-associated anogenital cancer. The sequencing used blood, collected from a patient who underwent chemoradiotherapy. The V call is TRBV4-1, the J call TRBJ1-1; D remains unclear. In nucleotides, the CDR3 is TGCGCCAGCAGCCAAGGTGCTTTCGGAGGGAACACTGAAGCTTTCTTT. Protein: CASSQGAFGGNTEAFF.